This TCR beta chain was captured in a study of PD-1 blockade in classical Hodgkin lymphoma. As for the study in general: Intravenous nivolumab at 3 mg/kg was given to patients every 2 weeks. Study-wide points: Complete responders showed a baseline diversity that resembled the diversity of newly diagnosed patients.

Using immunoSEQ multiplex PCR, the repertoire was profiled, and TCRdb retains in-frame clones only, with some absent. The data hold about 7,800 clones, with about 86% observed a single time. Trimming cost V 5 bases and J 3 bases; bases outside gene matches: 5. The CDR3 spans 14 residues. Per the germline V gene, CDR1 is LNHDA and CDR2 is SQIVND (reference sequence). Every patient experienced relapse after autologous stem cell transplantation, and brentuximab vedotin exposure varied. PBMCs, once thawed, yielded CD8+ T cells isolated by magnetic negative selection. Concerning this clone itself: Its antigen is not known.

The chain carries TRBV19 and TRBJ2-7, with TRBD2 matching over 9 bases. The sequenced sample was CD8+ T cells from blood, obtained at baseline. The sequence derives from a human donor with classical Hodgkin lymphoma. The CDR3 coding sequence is TGTGCCAGTAGTCGGGATAGCGGGGGCTACGAGCAGTACTTC. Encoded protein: CASSRDSGGYEQYF.